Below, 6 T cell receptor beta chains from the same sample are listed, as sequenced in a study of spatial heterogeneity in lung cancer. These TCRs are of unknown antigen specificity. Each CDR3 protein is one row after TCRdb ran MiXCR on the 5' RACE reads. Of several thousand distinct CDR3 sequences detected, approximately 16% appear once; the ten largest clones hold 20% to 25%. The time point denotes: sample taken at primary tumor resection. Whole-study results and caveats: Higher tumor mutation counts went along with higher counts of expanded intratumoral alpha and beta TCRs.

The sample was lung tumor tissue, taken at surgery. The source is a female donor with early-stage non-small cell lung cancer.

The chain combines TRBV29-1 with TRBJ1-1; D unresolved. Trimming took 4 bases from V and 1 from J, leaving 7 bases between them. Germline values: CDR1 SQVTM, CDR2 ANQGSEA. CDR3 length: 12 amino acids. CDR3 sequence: CSVGSANTEAFF. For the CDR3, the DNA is TGCAGCGTTGGTTCCGCGAACACTGAAGCTTTCTTT.

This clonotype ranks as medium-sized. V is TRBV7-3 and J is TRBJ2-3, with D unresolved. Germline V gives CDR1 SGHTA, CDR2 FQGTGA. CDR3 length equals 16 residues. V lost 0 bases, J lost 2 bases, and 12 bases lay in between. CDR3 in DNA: TGTGCCAGCAGCTTAACTAAGAACCCGCCCACAGATACGCAGTATTTT. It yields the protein CASSLTKNPPTDTQYF.

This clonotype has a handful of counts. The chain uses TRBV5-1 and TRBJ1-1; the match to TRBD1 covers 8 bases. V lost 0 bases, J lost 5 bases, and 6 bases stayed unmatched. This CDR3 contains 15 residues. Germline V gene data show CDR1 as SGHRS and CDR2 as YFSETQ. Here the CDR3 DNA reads TGCGCCAGCAGCTTGGGGGGACAGGAAAGAACTGAAGCTTTCTTT. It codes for CASSLGGQERTEAFF.

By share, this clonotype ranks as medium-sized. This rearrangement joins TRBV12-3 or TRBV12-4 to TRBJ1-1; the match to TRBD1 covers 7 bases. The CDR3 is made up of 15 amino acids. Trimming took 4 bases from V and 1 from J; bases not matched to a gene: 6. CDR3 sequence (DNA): TGTGCCAGCAGTTCATCCGGGACAGCGAACACTGAAGCTTTCTTT. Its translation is CASSSSGTANTEAFF.

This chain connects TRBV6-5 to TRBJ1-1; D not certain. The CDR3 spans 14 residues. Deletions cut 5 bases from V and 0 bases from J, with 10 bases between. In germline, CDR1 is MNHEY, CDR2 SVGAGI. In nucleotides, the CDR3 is TGTGCCAGCAGTCCACTCCCAATGAACACTGAAGCTTTCTTT. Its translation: CASSPLPMNTEAFF.

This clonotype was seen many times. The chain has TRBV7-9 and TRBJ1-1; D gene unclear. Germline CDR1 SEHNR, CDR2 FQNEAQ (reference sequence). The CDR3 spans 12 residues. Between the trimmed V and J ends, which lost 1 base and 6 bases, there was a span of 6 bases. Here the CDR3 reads CASSLGPAEAFF. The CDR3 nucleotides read TGTGCCAGCAGCTTAGGCCCCGCTGAAGCTTTCTTT.